A single sample is the source of the 26 T cell receptor beta chains below, sequenced in a study of blood T cell repertoires in COVID-19. Repertoires were generated with immunoSEQ multiplex PCR, while TCRdb's copy carries only in-frame clones and drops some. Among about 98,000 clones, about 80% were seen once, and the ten largest hold roughly 25%. The sample was peripheral blood. The source of these receptors is a man between 65 and 85 years old with acute or convalescent COVID-19.

The chain carries TRBV5-1 and TRBJ1-4; weak D call: TRBD1 (5 bases). V lost 5 bases, J lost 7 bases, and 12 bases lay in between. This CDR3 spans 13 amino acids. Germline CDR1 reads SGHRS; CDR2 reads YFSETQ. In nucleotides, the CDR3 is TGCGCCAGCAGGGAGCAGGGACTTGAAAAACTGTTTTTT. Residues: CASREQGLEKLFF.

The chain combines TRBV28 with TRBJ2-1, with D possibly matching TRBD1 (8 bases). The CDR3 is made up of 16 amino acids. The germline V and J ends were trimmed by 5 bases and 4 bases, with 18 bases remaining between them. Germline loops: CDR1 MDHEN, CDR2 SYDVKM. The CDR3 region has the DNA TGTGCCAGCAGTACCTATACAGGGGGGGGTTACAATGAGCAGTTCTTC. It encodes CASSTYTGGGYNEQFF. Using reference TRBV28 and TRBJ2-1 for the parts outside the CDR3, the full variable domain is DVKVTQSSRYLVKRTGEKVFLECVQDMDHENMFWYRQDPGLGLRLIYFSYDVKMKEKGDIPEGYSVSREKKERFSLILESASTNQTSMYLCASSTYTGGGYNEQFFGPGTRLTVL.

The chain employs TRBV7-8 and TRBJ2-7; TRBD2 aligns across 7 bases. In germline, CDR1 is SGHVS, CDR2 FQNEAQ. After removal of 1 base from V and 2 bases from J, the junction contained 2 bases not matched to a gene. This CDR3 region has 14 residues. In DNA, the CDR3 is TGTGCCAGCAGCTTAGGACGGGAGGCCTACGAGCAGTACTTC. It is translated as CASSLGREAYEQYF.

This clone was observed a handful of times. The chain combines TRBV6-5 with TRBJ2-7, with D possibly being TRBD2 (6 bases). Trimming removed 6 bases from V and 12 bases from J, with 27 bases in between. The CDR3 is 15 amino acids. CDR1 and CDR2 from the germline V gene are MNHEY and SVGAGI. The CDR3 loop is CASRRDFSRGKRGYF. The CDR3, as DNA: TGTGCCAGCAGACGGGACTTTTCGAGGGGAAAACGGGGGTACTTC.

V gene TRBV10-3 combines with J gene TRBJ1-1; D gene ambiguous. The germline gives CDR1 ENHRY, CDR2 SYGVKD. Trimming removed 6 bases from V and 0 bases from J, with 11 bases in between. This CDR3 contains 14 residues. The CDR3 region is CAISLTVMNTEAFF. CDR3 sequence (DNA): TGTGCCATCAGCCTTACAGTCATGAACACTGAAGCTTTCTTT.

V is TRBV29-1 and J is TRBJ2-2; tentatively, D is TRBD2 (6 bases). Germline V lookup: CDR1 SQVTM, CDR2 ANQGSEA. The germline V and J ends were trimmed by 3 bases and 7 bases, with 9 bases remaining between them. The CDR3 runs to 12 residues. CDR3: CSVDKEGGELFF. DNA for the CDR3: TGCAGCGTTGACAAGGAGGGCGGGGAGCTGTTTTTT.

This clone was found once. The CDR3 is CSVDTGGNEQYF. The CDR3 nucleotides are TGCAGCGTTGACACAGGGGGAAACGAGCAGTACTTC. This chain links TRBV29-1 with TRBJ2-7; TRBD1 matches at 8 bases. The J segment lost 5 bases and the V segment lost 3 bases, leaving 3 bases of the junction unmatched. CDR3 size: 12 residues. Germline lookup yields CDR1 SQVTM and CDR2 ANQGSEA.

This clone was detected only a few times. The V and J genes are TRBV7-9 and TRBJ2-2; no firm D call. The length of the CDR3 is 13 residues. V was clipped by 1 base and J by 6 bases, with 6 bases between them. CDR1 SEHNR and CDR2 FQNEAQ come from the germline V gene (reference sequence). CDR3: CASSLVYSGELFF. The CDR3, as DNA: TGTGCCAGCAGCTTAGTTTACTCCGGGGAGCTGTTTTTT.

The rearrangement joins TRBV19 to TRBJ2-7; 7 bases are a match to TRBD1. CDR1 LNHDA and CDR2 SQIVND come from the germline V gene (reference sequence). CDR3 size: 14 residues. The J segment lost 2 bases and the V segment lost 5 bases, leaving 6 bases of the junction unmatched. The CDR3 bases are TGTGCCAGTAGTCCAGACAGGGTTCCCTACGAGCAGTACTTC. Its protein is CASSPDRVPYEQYF. Full variable domain (missing parts from reference TRBV19 and TRBJ2-7): DGGITQSPKYLFRKEGQNVTLSCEQNLNHDAMYWYRQDPGQGLRLIYYSQIVNDFQKGDIAEGYSVSREKKESFPLTVTSAQKNPTAFYLCASSPDRVPYEQYFGPGTRLTVT.

J is TRBJ2-3 and V is TRBV5-1; TRBD2 aligns across 9 bases. Germline V gene sequence: CDR1 SGHRS, CDR2 YFSETQ. This CDR3 is 14 amino acids long. J was trimmed by 4 bases and V by 6 bases; bases with no gene match: 6. The CDR3 region is CASTASGMADTQYF. The CDR3 DNA reads TGCGCCAGCACCGCTAGCGGGATGGCAGATACGCAGTATTTT. The full variable domain, completed using reference TRBV5-1 and TRBJ2-3, is KAGVTQTPRYLIKTRGQQVTLSCSPISGHRSVSWYQQTPGQGLQFLFEYFSETQRNKGNFPGRFSGRQFSNSRSEMNVSTLELGDSALYLCASTASGMADTQYFGPGTRLTVL.

The chain has TRBV5-4 and TRBJ2-2, with D perhaps TRBD1 (6 bases). This CDR3 is 15 amino acids long. V lost 0 bases and J 6 bases, leaving 12 bases between the germline ends. Germline V lookup: CDR1 SGHNT, CDR2 YYREEE (reference sequence). DNA of the CDR3: TGTGCCAGCAGCTTGGCAGGGGTCGGCGCCGGGGAGCTGTTTTTT. Its protein product is CASSLAGVGAGELFF.

This clone appeared a few times. The chain recombines TRBV27 with TRBJ1-5, with a tentative D call TRBD1 (5 bases). V was pared by 6 bases and J by 6 bases, with 18 bases between. The CDR3 contains 15 residues. CDR1 is MNHEY and CDR2 is SMNVEV in the germline V gene (reference sequence). This CDR3 reads CASSPRDGRLQPQHF. The CDR3 DNA reads as TGTGCCAGCAGCCCAAGGGACGGGAGACTTCAGCCCCAGCATTTT.

Only a few counts were recorded for this clone. The chain is built from TRBV5-4 and TRBJ1-1; 11 nucleotides align to TRBD1. Germline lookup yields CDR1 SGHNT and CDR2 YYREEE (reference sequence). V dropped 4 bases and J dropped 4; count of bases not matched to a gene: 12. CDR3 length: 17 residues. The DNA for the CDR3 is TGTGCCAGCAGCCAAGGGACAGGGGGAGATGGGAGCACTGAAGCTTTCTTT. Amino acid sequence: CASSQGTGGDGSTEAFF.

The gene calls are TRBV3-1 (or the pseudogene TRBV3-2) and TRBJ2-5, with 9 bases matching TRBD1. Trimming cost V 4 bases and J 5 bases; bases outside gene matches: 26. The germline V gene has CDR1 LGHDT and CDR2 YNNKEL (reference sequence). The CDR3 runs to 21 residues. As DNA, the CDR3 is TGTGCCAGCAGCCCCACCCTTCCGGGACAGGGAGTCGGCGGAGATCGGGAGACCCAGTACTTC. Its protein product is CASSPTLPGQGVGGDRETQYF.

This clone appeared a single time. V and J are TRBV9 and TRBJ2-2, with 7 bases that match TRBD2. Trimming cost V 0 bases and J 6 bases; bases outside gene matches: 2. This CDR3 has 14 residues. Germline loops: CDR1 SGDLS, CDR2 YYNGEE. The CDR3: CASSVVAGAGELFF. The CDR3, as DNA: TGTGCCAGCAGCGTAGTTGCGGGAGCCGGGGAGCTGTTTTTT. The variable domain in full, with the rest retrieved from reference TRBV9 and TRBJ2-2, is DSGVTQTPKHLITATGQRVTLRCSPRSGDLSVYWYQQSLDQGLQFLIQYYNGEERAKGNILERFSAQQFPDLHSELNLSSLELGDSALYFCASSVVAGAGELFFGEGSRLTVL.

This clone has just one count. The chain is built from TRBV24-1 and TRBJ1-4; 8 bases line up with TRBD1. The length of the CDR3 is 13 residues. J lost 8 bases, V lost 5 bases, and 3 bases had no gene match. Germline values: CDR1 KGHDR, CDR2 SFDVKD. The CDR3 DNA reads TGTGCCACCAGTGGCACAGGGGGGGAAAAACTGTTTTTT. Its translation: CATSGTGGEKLFF.

Here the CDR3 DNA reads TGTGCCAGCAGCTTGCTCGCGGGCCTGAACACTGAAGCTTTCTTT. Protein sequence: CASSLLAGLNTEAFF. J is TRBJ1-1 and V is TRBV5-8; D gene unclear. The CDR3 is made up of 15 amino acids. Germline CDR1 and CDR2: SGHTS and YDEGEE. V shed 1 base and J shed 0 bases, with 10 bases lying between them.

This chain uses TRBV2 with TRBJ1-5; D possibly corresponds to TRBD1 (5 bases). V lost 0 bases, J lost 6 bases, and 15 bases lay in between. CDR3 length equals 16 residues. Per the germline V gene, CDR1 is SNHLY and CDR2 is FYNNEI. Written as DNA, the CDR3 is TGTGCCAGCAGTGAAGCTCGGGGGGGGTTCGCTCAGCCCCAGCATTTT. This encodes CASSEARGGFAQPQHF.

The CDR3 nucleotides read TGTGCCAGCAGTGAAGCCGGGGGGCGGTTTGGCAATCAGCCCCAGCATTTT. Translation: CASSEAGGRFGNQPQHF. This chain joins TRBV6-1 and TRBJ1-5; a possible D gene is TRBD1 (6 bases). Germline V gives CDR1 MNHNS, CDR2 SASEGT. V gave up 0 bases and J gave up 2 bases, with 14 bases separating them. There are 17 residues in the CDR3.

V gene TRBV6-2 or TRBV6-3 combines with J gene TRBJ2-7, with D hard to call. There are 13 residues in the CDR3. Germline-derived CDR1 and CDR2 are MNHEY and SVGEGT. Trimming pared 2 bases from V and 6 bases from J, leaving 11 bases between. The CDR3 spells CASSYPGKGEQYF. In DNA, the CDR3 is TGTGCCAGCAGTTACCCAGGAAAAGGCGAGCAGTACTTC.

The chain carries TRBV19 and TRBJ1-1, with 8 nucleotides matching TRBD1. V was clipped by 4 bases and J by 4 bases; unmatched bases: 5. Germline assignment: CDR1 LNHDA and CDR2 SQIVND (reference sequence). This CDR3 contains 14 residues. This CDR3 reads CASSKTGEFTEAFF. In DNA form, the CDR3 reads TGTGCCAGTAGTAAGACAGGGGAATTCACTGAAGCTTTCTTT.

The rearrangement joins TRBV9 to TRBJ1-3, with D possibly TRBD1 on 6 matching bases. Trimming shortened V by 7 bases and J by 4 bases, and 12 bases separated the two germline ends. The CDR3 extends over 13 amino acids. CDR1 SGDLS and CDR2 YYNGEE come from the germline V gene. For the CDR3, the DNA is TGTGCCAGCGCTTCACAGGGCGGAAACACCATATATTTT. Encoded protein: CASASQGGNTIYF.

The chain couples TRBV7-9 to TRBJ1-1; 7 nucleotides line up with TRBD1. Per germline, CDR1 SEHNR and CDR2 FQNEAQ (reference sequence). The junction had 14 bases not matched to a gene; V was cut back by 5 bases and J by 11 bases. The CDR3 spans 14 residues. As DNA, the CDR3 is TGTGCCAGCAGCCCCAGGGGGATGGGGGGTAGGGCTTTCTTT. Protein product: CASSPRGMGGRAFF.

V usage is TRBV6-1 and J usage is TRBJ1-2; perhaps TRBD1 as D (5 bases). The CDR3 covers 14 residues. Trimming removed 3 bases at V and 8 bases at J, with 16 bases between. Germline CDR1 and CDR2: MNHNS and SASEGT. The CDR3 here is CASSEGGTIKGYTF. CDR3 bases: TGTGCCAGCAGTGAGGGGGGGACGATTAAAGGCTACACCTTC.

This clone was seen a handful of times. The chain couples TRBV5-6 to TRBJ1-2, with TRBD1 matching over 12 bases. CDR3 length: 16 amino acids. After removal of 2 bases from V and 2 bases from J, the junction contained 4 bases not matched to a gene. The germline gives CDR1 SGHDT, CDR2 YYEEEE. CDR3 loop: CASSLGTGGFNYGYTF. CDR3 bases: TGTGCCAGCAGCTTAGGGACAGGGGGCTTCAACTATGGCTACACCTTC.

The J gene is TRBJ2-7, the V gene TRBV27; D call uncertain. CDR3 length equals 13 residues. The V gene's germline CDR1 is MNHEY and CDR2 SMNVEV (reference sequence). Between the trimmed V and J ends, which lost 3 bases and 2 bases, there was a span of 8 bases. This chain's CDR3 is CASSFTDPYEQYF. The CDR3 bases are TGTGCCAGCAGTTTTACAGACCCCTACGAGCAGTACTTC.